This T cell receptor (beta chain) was obtained from a study of blood T cell repertoires in COVID-19. The V end was cut by 3 bases, the J end by 5 bases, with 10 bases between. The germline CDR1 and CDR2 sequences are MRHNA and SNTAGT. There are 13 residues in the CDR3. Authors' analysis steps: By means of reference gene primer amplification, nucleated cell counts were estimated. Method: immunoSEQ multiplex PCR; TCRdb's copy keeps in-frame clones and lacks some. Clonal size and the V and J genes are those of that table, whereas D and trimming came from the DNA. The sample consists of roughly 330,000 clones, 70% to 90% of them appearing once.

V is TRBV6-4 and J is TRBJ1-1, with a weak D call TRBD1 (5 bases). Sequenced sample: PBMCs or T cells enriched from blood (not recorded which). The clonotype was recovered from a woman in her twenties or thirties who had recovered from COVID-19. DNA for the CDR3: TGTGCCAGCAGTGAAAACACAGGAACTGAAGCTTTCTTT. It is translated as CASSENTGTEAFF.